This TCR beta chain was retrieved from a study of blood T cell repertoires in COVID-19. Study-wide background: The analysed material was cDNA or gDNA that came from T cells, B-cell-depleted T cells, or PBMCs.

The V end lost 4 bases, the J end lost 9 bases, and 13 bases lay between the germline ends. Per germline, CDR1 KGHSH and CDR2 LQKENI. The length of the CDR3 is 13 residues. Authors' methods: Amplifying reference gene primers gave estimates of nucleated cell counts. Assay used: immunoSEQ multiplex PCR; TCRdb lists only in-frame clones, some missing. That table supplies the V and J calls and clone size; D and trimming were determined from the DNA. The sample has about 290,000 clones, just over 85% seen once. The receptor comes from a woman between 25 and 40 years old with active or convalescent COVID-19. The specimen was peripheral blood. The V gene is TRBV18, the J gene TRBJ2-1; D uncertain. The CDR3, as DNA: TGTGCCAGCTCACTCGACCCGTCGGGTGAGCAGTTCTTC. This sequence encodes CASSLDPSGEQFF.